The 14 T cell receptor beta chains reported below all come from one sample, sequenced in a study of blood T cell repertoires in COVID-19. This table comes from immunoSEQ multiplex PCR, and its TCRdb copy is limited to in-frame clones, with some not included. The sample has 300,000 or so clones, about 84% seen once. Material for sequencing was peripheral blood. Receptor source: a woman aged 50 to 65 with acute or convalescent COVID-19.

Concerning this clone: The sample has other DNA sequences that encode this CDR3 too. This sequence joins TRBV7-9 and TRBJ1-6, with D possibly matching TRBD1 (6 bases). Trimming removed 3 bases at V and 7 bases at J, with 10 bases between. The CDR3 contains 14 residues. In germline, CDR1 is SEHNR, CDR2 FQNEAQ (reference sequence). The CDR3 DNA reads TGTGCCAGCAGCTTTGGACAGAGCAATTCACCCCTCCACTTT. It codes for CASSFGQSNSPLHF. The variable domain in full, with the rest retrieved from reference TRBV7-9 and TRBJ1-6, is DTGVSQNPRHKITKRGQNVTFRCDPISEHNRLYWYRQTLGQGPEFLTYFQNEAQLEKSRLLSDRFSAERPKGSFSTLEIQRTEQGDSAMYLCASSFGQSNSPLHFGNGTRLTVT.

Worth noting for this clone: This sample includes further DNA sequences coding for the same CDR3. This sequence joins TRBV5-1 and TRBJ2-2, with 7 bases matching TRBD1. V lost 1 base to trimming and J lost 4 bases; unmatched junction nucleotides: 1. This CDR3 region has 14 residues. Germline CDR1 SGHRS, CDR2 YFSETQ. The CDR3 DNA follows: TGCGCCAGCAGCTTGAGGGGGCGCACCGGGGAGCTGTTTTTT. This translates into CASSLRGRTGELFF.

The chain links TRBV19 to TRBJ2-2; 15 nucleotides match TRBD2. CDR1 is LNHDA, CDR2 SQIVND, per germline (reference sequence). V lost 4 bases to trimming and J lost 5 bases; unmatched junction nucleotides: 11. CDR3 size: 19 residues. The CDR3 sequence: CASSSPAIGLAGGTGELFF. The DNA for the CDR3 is TGTGCCAGTAGTAGCCCGGCTATCGGACTAGCGGGAGGGACCGGGGAGCTGTTTTTT. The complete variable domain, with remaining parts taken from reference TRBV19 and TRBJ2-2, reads DGGITQSPKYLFRKEGQNVTLSCEQNLNHDAMYWYRQDPGQGLRLIYYSQIVNDFQKGDIAEGYSVSREKKESFPLTVTSAQKNPTAFYLCASSSPAIGLAGGTGELFFGEGSRLTVL.

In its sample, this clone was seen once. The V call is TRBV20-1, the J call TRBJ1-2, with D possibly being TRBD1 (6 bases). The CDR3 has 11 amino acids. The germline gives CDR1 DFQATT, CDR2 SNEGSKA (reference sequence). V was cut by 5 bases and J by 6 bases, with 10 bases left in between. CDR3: CSAYRDDGYTF. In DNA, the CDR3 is TGCAGTGCTTACAGGGACGATGGCTACACCTTC.

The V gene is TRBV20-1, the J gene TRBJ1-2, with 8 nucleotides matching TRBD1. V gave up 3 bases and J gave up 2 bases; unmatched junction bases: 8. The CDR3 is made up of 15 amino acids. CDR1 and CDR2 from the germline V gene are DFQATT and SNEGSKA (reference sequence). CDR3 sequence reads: CSASRTGLENYGYTF. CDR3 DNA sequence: TGCAGTGCTAGTAGGACAGGGTTAGAAAACTATGGCTACACCTTC.

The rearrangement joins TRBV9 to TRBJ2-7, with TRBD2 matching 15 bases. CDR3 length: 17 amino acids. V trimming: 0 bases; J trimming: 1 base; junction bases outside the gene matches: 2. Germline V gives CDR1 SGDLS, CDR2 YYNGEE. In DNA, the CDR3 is TGTGCCAGCAGCGTAGGGACTAGCGGGAGGGGTTCCTACGAGCAGTACTTC. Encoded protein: CASSVGTSGRGSYEQYF.

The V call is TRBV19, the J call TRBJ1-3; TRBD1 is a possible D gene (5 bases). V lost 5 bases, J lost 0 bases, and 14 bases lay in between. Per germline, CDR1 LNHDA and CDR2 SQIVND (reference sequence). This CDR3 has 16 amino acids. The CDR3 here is CASSSGTANSGNTIYF. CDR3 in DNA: TGTGCCAGTAGTTCCGGGACTGCGAACTCTGGAAACACCATATATTTT.

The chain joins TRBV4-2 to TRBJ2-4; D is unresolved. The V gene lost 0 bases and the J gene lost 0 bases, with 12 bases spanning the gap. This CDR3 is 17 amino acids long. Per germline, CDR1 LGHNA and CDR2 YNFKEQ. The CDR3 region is CASSQDFGSPAKNIQYF. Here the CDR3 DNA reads TGTGCCAGCAGCCAAGATTTCGGTTCCCCAGCCAAAAACATTCAGTACTTC.

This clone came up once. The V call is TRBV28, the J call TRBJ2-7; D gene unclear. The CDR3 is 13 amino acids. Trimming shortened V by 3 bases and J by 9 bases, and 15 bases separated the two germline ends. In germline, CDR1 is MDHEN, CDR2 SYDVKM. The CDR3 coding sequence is TGTGCCAGCAGTTTTTTACCCAGCGCCGGGCAGTACTTC. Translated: CASSFLPSAGQYF. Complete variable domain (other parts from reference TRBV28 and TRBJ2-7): DVKVTQSSRYLVKRTGEKVFLECVQDMDHENMFWYRQDPGLGLRLIYFSYDVKMKEKGDIPEGYSVSREKKERFSLILESASTNQTSMYLCASSFLPSAGQYFGPGTRLTVT.

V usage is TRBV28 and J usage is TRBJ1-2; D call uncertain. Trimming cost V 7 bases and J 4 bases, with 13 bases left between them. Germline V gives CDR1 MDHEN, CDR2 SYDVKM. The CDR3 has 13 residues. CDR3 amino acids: CASTMTSFYGYTF. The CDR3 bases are TGTGCCAGCACAATGACATCCTTCTATGGCTACACCTTC.

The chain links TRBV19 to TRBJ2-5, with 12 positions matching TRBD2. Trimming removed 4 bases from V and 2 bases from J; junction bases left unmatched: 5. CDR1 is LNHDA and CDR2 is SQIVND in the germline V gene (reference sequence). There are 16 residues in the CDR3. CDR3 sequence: CASSKGLAGNQETQYF. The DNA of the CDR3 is TGTGCCAGTAGTAAAGGACTAGCGGGAAATCAAGAGACCCAGTACTTC. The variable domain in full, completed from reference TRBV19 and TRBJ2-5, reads DGGITQSPKYLFRKEGQNVTLSCEQNLNHDAMYWYRQDPGQGLRLIYYSQIVNDFQKGDIAEGYSVSREKKESFPLTVTSAQKNPTAFYLCASSKGLAGNQETQYFGPGTRLLVL.

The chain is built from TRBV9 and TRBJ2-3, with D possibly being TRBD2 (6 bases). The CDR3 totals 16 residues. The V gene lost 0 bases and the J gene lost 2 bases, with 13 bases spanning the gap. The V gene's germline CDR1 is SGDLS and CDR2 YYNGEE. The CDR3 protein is CASSVVTTGATDTQYF. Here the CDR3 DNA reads TGTGCCAGCAGCGTAGTTACGACGGGAGCCACAGATACGCAGTATTTT.

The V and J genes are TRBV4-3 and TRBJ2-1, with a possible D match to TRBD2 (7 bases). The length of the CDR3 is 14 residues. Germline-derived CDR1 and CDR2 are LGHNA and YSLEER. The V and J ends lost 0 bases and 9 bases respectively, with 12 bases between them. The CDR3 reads CASSQDRGGAEQFF. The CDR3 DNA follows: TGCGCCAGCAGCCAAGATAGGGGGGGGGCTGAGCAGTTCTTC.

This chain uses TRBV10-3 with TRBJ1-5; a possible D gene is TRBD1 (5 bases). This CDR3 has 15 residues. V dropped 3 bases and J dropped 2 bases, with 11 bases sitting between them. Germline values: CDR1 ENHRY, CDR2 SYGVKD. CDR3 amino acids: CAISEGGAGNQPQHF. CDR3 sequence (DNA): TGTGCCATCAGTGAAGGAGGGGCGGGCAATCAGCCCCAGCATTTT.